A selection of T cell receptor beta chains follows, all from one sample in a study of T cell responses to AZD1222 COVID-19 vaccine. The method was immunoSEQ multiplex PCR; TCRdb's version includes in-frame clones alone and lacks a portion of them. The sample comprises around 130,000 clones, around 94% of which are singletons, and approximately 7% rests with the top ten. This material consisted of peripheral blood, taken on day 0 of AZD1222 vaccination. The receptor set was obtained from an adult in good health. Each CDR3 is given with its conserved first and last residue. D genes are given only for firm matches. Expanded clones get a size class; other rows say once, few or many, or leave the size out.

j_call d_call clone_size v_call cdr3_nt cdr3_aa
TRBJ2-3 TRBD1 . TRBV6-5 TGTGCCAGCAGGGCGACAGGGGCCCAAACAGATACGCAGTATTTT CASRATGAQTDTQYF
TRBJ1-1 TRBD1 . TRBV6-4 TGTGCCAGCCGAGACAGGGAGAACACTGAAGCTTTCTTT CASRDRENTEAFF
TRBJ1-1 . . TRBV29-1 TGCAGCGTTGTCACTGTGGCCACTGAAGCTTTCTTT CSVVTVATEAFF
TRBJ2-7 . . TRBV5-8 TGTGCCAGCAGCTTGCTCGGGATAGACTTTTTATTCTACGAGCAGTACTTC CASSLLGIDFLFYEQYF
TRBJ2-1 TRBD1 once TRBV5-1 TGCGCCAGCAGCTTGGGGACAGGATGGAATGAGCAGTTCTTC CASSLGTGWNEQFF
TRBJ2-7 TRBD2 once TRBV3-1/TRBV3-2 TGTGCCAGCAGCCAGAGGGAGGGTTACACCTACGAGCAGTACTTC CASSQREGYTYEQYF
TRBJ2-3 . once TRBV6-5 TGTGCCAGCAGTTACTCGGGGCCGGGGGCGGATACGCAGTATTTT CASSYSGPGADTQYF
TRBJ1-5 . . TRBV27 TGTGCCAGCGGAACGGACGGAGTCAATCAGCCCCAGCATTTT CASGTDGVNQPQHF
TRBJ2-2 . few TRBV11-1 TGTGCCAGCAGCCTCCGGACTGCAGCCGGGGAGCTGTTTTTT CASSLRTAAGELFF
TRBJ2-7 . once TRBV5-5 TGTGCCAGCAGCGTTCTGGGGCAGGGAACCTACGAGCAGTACTTC CASSVLGQGTYEQYF
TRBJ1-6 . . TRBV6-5 TGTGCCAGCAGTTACGAGGGAAATTCACCCCTCCACTTT CASSYEGNSPLHF
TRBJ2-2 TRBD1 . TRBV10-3 TGTGCCATCAGTGAGCAGGGGGTGAACACCGGGGAGCTGTTTTTT CAISEQGVNTGELFF
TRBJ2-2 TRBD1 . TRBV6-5 TGTGCCAGCACCCCGGACAGGGCGAACACCGGGGAGCTGTTTTTT CASTPDRANTGELFF
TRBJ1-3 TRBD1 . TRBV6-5 TGTGCCAGCAGCCAGACAGGGGGAACTGGAAACACCATATATTTT CASSQTGGTGNTIYF
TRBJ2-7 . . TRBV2 TGTGCCAGCAGGGAATCGCAGTCTAGGCAGTACTTC CASRESQSRQYF
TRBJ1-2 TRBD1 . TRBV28 TGTGCCAGTGGACAGGGGTCTCTTAACTATGGCTACACCTTC CASGQGSLNYGYTF
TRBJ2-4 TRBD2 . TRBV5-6 TGTGCCAGCAGCTTTCTAGCGGGATTTGACAAAAACATTCAGTACTTC CASSFLAGFDKNIQYF
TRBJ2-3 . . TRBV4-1 TGCGCCAGCAGCCAAACACTAGCCCGCGGGGCAGATACGCAGTATTTT CASSQTLARGADTQYF
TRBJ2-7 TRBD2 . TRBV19 TGTGCCAGTAGTATTGGGACTAGCGGAGCCTACGAGCAGTACTTC CASSIGTSGAYEQYF
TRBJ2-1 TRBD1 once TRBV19 TGTGCCAGTAGCCAGACAGGGGATTCGGGTGAGCAGTTCTTC CASSQTGDSGEQFF
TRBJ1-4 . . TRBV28 TGTGCCAGCAGTTTATCGGGGCCTCTCTTCGAAAAACTGTTTTTT CASSLSGPLFEKLFF
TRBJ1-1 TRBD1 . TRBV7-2 TGTGCCAGCAGCTCCAGACAGGGGGCGACTGAAGCTTTCTTT CASSSRQGATEAFF
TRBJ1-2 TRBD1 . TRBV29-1 TGCAGCGTCCAGACAGGGGGATATGGCTACACCTTC CSVQTGGYGYTF
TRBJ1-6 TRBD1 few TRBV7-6 TGTGCCAGCAGCGCGGGACAGGGGAATTCACCCCTCCACTTT CASSAGQGNSPLHF
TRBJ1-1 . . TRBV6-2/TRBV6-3 TGTGCCAGCAGTTTTGCAGCTAAAGCTTTCTTT CASSFAAKAFF
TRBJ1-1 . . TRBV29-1 TGCAGCGTTGAAGCCGGGGACACACCAATGAACACTGAAGCTTTCTTT CSVEAGDTPMNTEAFF
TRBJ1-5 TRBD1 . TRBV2 TGTGCCAGCAGTCTGACAGGGGGGAATCAGCCCCAGCATTTT CASSLTGGNQPQHF
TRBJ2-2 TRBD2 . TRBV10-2 TGCGCCAGCAGTGACCCGGGACTAGCGGGAGTAATCACCGGGGAGCTGTTTTTT CASSDPGLAGVITGELFF
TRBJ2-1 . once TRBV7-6 TGTGCCAGCAGCTTCCGGGCGGTCAGTGAGCAGTTCTTC CASSFRAVSEQFF
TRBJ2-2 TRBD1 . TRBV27 TGTGCCAGCAGTCGAACCGGACAGGCCGCCGGGGAGCTGTTTTTT CASSRTGQAAGELFF
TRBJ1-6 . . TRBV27 TGTGCCAGCAGTGTCACAGGTCGGGTTTATAATTCACCCCTCCACTTT CASSVTGRVYNSPLHF
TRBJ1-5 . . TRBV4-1 TGCGCCAGCAGCCAAGGGGGGTGGGTTCAGCCCCAGCATTTT CASSQGGWVQPQHF
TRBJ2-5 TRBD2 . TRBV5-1 TGCGCCAGCAGCTTGGGTGGTGGAGGCGGGGGGCAAGAGACCCAGTACTTC CASSLGGGGGGQETQYF
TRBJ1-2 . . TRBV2 TGTGCCAGCAGCCCCACTTACACCTTC CASSPTYTF
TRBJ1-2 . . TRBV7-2 TGTGCCAGCAGCTCATGGACAGTTAGCTATGGCTACACCTTC CASSSWTVSYGYTF
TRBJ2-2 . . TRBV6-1 TGTGCCAGCAGTGAATTAGTGGACAGACCAAACACCGGGGAGCTGTTTTTT CASSELVDRPNTGELFF
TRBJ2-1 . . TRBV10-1 TGCGCCAGCAGTGAGTTGCGAGCCAGCAATGAGCAGTTCTTC CASSELRASNEQFF
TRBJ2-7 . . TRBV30 TGTGCCTGGAGTTCGAGCTCCTACGAGCAGTACTTC CAWSSSSYEQYF
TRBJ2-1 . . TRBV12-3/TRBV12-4 TGTGCCAGCAGTCTGAACGCAAATGAGCAGTTCTTC CASSLNANEQFF
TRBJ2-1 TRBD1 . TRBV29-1 TGCAGCGTTGCGGGGACAGAGGTCTCCTACAATGAGCAGTTCTTC CSVAGTEVSYNEQFF
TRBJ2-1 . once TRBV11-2 TGTGCCAGCAGCCGTACCGAAGACAGGTATCTCTTC CASSRTEDRYLF
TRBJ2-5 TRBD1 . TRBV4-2 TGTGCCAGCAGCCAAGACGGGACAGTTCAAGAGACCCAGTACTTC CASSQDGTVQETQYF
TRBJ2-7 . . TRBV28 TGTGCCAGCAGTTTACGCTACGAGCAGTACTTC CASSLRYEQYF
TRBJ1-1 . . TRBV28 TGTGCCAGCAGTCTGGAAGCTTTCTTT CASSLEAFF
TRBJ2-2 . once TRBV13 TGTGCCAGCAGCTTATGGACCGGGGAGCTGTTTTTT CASSLWTGELFF
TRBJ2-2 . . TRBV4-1 TGCGCCAGCAGCCAACCCGGGACCAACACCGGGGAGCTGTTTTTT CASSQPGTNTGELFF
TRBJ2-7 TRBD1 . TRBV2 TGTGCCAGCAGATGGACAGGGACCTACGAGCAGTACTTC CASRWTGTYEQYF
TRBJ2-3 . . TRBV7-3 TGTGCCAGCAGCTTACGGGCAGTCCACTCTAGCACAGATACGCAGTATTTT CASSLRAVHSSTDTQYF
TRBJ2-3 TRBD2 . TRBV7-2 TGTGCCAGCAGCTTACGGACTAGCGGGCAACGCACAGATGCGCAGTATTTT CASSLRTSGQRTDAQYF
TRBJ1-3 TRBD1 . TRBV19 TGTGCCAGTAGTGCGGGGACAGGACGTGACACCATATATTTT CASSAGTGRDTIYF
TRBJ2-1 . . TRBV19 TGTGCCAGTAGTACCCTACGAAGGGGCGTCAACAATGAGCAGTTCTTC CASSTLRRGVNNEQFF
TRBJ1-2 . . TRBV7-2 TGTGCCAGCAGCCAACGAGAGGTGAAAGCTCCGGGCTACACCTTC CASSQREVKAPGYTF
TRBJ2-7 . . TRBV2 TGTGCCAGCAGTGTAGACTACGAGCAGTACTTC CASSVDYEQYF
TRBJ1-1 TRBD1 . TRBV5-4 TGTGCCAGCAGCTTGGGGGACAGGATGAACACTGAAGCTTTCTTT CASSLGDRMNTEAFF
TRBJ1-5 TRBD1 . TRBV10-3 TGTGCCATCAGTGGGACAGGGGGGAATCAGCCCCAGCATTTT CAISGTGGNQPQHF
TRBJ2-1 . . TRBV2 TGTGCCAGCAGTGAGCTAGAGGGTTCTGAGCAGTTCTTC CASSELEGSEQFF
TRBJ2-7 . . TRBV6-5 TGTGCCAGCACCTGGGACATCAGCTCCTACGAGCAGTACTTC CASTWDISSYEQYF
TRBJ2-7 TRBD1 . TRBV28 TGTGCCAGCAGAGGGAGGGACAGGGGTTACGAGCAGTACTTC CASRGRDRGYEQYF